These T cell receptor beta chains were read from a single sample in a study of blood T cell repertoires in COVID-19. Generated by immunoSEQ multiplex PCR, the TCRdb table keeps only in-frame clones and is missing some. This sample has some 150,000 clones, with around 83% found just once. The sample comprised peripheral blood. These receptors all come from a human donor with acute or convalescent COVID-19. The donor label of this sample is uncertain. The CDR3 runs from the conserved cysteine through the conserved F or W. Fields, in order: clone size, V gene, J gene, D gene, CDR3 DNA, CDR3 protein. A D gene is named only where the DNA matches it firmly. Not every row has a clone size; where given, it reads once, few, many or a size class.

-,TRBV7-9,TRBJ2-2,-,TGTGCCAGCAGCCCCACCCAACACCGGTCGGGCACCGGGGAGCTGTTTTTT,CASSPTQHRSGTGELFF
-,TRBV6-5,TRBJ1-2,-,TGTGCCAGCAGGCGGACAGATGGAGCGTATGGCTACACCTTC,CASRRTDGAYGYTF
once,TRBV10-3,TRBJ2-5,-,TGTGCCACGAAGGACAGAAAAGAGACCCAGTACTTC,CATKDRKETQYF
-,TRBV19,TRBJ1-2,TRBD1,TGTGCCAGTAGGTCCGGGACAGGGAGCGGCTATGGCTACACCTTC,CASRSGTGSGYGYTF
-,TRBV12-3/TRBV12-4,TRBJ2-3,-,TGTGCCAGCAGTTTTGTCGAGACAGATACGCAGTATTTT,CASSFVETDTQYF
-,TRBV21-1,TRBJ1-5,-,TGTGCCAGCAGCAAATTATTTTGGGGACAACACAATCAGCCCCAGCATTTT,CASSKLFWGQHNQPQHF
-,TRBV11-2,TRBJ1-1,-,TGTGCCAGCAGCTTAAACGGACAGAAAGCTTTCTTT,CASSLNGQKAFF
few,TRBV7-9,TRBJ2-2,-,TGTGCCAGCATACGGGACACCCCGAACACCGGGGAGCTGTTTTTT,CASIRDTPNTGELFF
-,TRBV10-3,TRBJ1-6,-,TGTGCCATCAGGCGGGACGAGGACTCACCCCTCCACTTT,CAIRRDEDSPLHF
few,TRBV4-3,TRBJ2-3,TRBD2,TGCGCCAGCAGCCAAGAACGACTAGCGGGGGATACGCAGTATTTT,CASSQERLAGDTQYF
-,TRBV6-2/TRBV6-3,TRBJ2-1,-,TGTGCCAGCAGTTCGCGACTTATACATGAGCAGTTCTTC,CASSSRLIHEQFF
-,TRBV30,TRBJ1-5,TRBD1,TGTGCCTGGAGTACCGGGGGGGGCAGGGGGACGAATCAGCCCCAGCATTTT,CAWSTGGGRGTNQPQHF
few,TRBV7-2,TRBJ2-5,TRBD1,TGTGCCAGCGCGGGACAGGGAAACGGAGAGACCCAGTACTTC,CASAGQGNGETQYF
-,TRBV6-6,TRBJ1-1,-,TGTGCCAGCAGATCCTCCGTCACTGAAGCTTTCTTT,CASRSSVTEAFF
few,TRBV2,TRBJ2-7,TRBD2,TGTGCCAGCCGCGGGGGTTCCTACGAGCAGTACTTC,CASRGGSYEQYF
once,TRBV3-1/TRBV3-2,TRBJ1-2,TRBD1,TGTGCCAGCAGCCAAGGCATCGGGACAGGGTATGGCTACACCTTC,CASSQGIGTGYGYTF
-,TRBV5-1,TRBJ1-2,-,TGCGCCAGCAGCTCTGACGGGGTTAACTATGGCTACACCTTC,CASSSDGVNYGYTF
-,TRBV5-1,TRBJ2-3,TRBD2,TGCGCCAGCAGTGTAGGACTAGCGGGGGGCCTGTTCACAGATACGCAGTATTTT,CASSVGLAGGLFTDTQYF
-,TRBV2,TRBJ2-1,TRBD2,TGTGCCAGCAGTGAGAGGGCGGGAGGGCGCAATGAGCAGTTCTTC,CASSERAGGRNEQFF
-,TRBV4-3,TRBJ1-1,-,TGCGCCAGCAGCCGGCAATCGAACACTGAAGCTTTCTTT,CASSRQSNTEAFF
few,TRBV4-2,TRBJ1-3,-,TGTGCCAGCAGCCACGATACGGGCTCTGGAAACACCATATATTTT,CASSHDTGSGNTIYF
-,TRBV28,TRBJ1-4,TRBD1,TGTGCCAGCAGTTTACGGGACAGGGCCTTTCGACTGTTTTTT,CASSLRDRAFRLFF
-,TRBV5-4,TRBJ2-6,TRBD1,TGTGCCAGCAGCTTGGGAGGGGACAGGGGGAGTTCTGGGGCCAACGTCCTGACTTTC,CASSLGGDRGSSGANVLTF
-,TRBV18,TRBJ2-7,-,TGTGCCAGCTCCCTGGGGCAGACCCGCTACGAGCAGTACTTC,CASSLGQTRYEQYF
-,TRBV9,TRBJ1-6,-,TGTGCCAGCAGCCCCGGGACAAATTCACCCCTCCACTTT,CASSPGTNSPLHF
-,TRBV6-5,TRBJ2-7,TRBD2,TGTGCCAGCAGTTACTCTTCGGAGCGGGGGGCGTACGAGCAGTACTTC,CASSYSSERGAYEQYF
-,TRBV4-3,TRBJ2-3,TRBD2,TGCGCCAGCAGCCAAGCGACTAGCGGGAGGGCCTCTGTAACAGATACGCAGTATTTT,CASSQATSGRASVTDTQYF
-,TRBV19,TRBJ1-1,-,TGTGCCAGTAGTAATTCCCAGTTAAGCACTGAAGCTTTCTTT,CASSNSQLSTEAFF
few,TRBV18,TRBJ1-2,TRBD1,TGTGCCAGCTCACCGGAGACAGGGCGCTATGGCTACACCTTC,CASSPETGRYGYTF
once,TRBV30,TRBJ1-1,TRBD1,TGTGCCTGGAGTGACCCGGGACAGCGGGCCAAAGCTTTCTTT,CAWSDPGQRAKAFF
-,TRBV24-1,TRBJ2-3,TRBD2,TGTGCCACCAGTGATTTGGGGACTAGCGGATTCACAGATACGCAGTATTTT,CATSDLGTSGFTDTQYF
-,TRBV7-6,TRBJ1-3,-,TGTGCCAGCAGTTCTAACAGGGGAAACACCATATATTTT,CASSSNRGNTIYF
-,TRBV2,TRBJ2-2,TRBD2,TGTGCCAGCAGTGTGAGGGAGGGGAACACCGGGGAGCTGTTTTTT,CASSVREGNTGELFF
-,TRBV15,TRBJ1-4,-,TGTGCCACCAGCAGAGCCAGGTTGGAAGAAAAACTGTTTTTT,CATSRARLEEKLFF
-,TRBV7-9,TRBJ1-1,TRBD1,TGTGCCAGCAGCCGGACAGGGGTAGGCACTGAAGCTTTCTTT,CASSRTGVGTEAFF
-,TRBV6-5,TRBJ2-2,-,TGTGCCAGCAGTCCCCGACGGGGCACCGGGGAGCTGTTTTTT,CASSPRRGTGELFF
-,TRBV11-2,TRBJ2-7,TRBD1,TGTGCCAGCAGCATTGGACAGGGGGCGTACTTCGAGCAGTACTTC,CASSIGQGAYFEQYF
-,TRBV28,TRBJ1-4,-,TGTGCCAGCAATACGGAGGGACCTAATGAAAAACTGTTTTTT,CASNTEGPNEKLFF
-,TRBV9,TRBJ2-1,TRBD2,TGTGCCAGCAGCGTGCCGGGACTAGCGGGCTACAATGAGCAGTTCTTC,CASSVPGLAGYNEQFF
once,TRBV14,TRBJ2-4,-,TGTGCCAGCAGCCAAGCTCACATTCAGTACTTC,CASSQAHIQYF
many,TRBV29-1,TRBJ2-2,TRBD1,TGCAGCGTAGAGGACAGGGGGAACACCGGGGAGCTGTTTTTT,CSVEDRGNTGELFF
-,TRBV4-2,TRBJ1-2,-,TGTGCCAGCAGCCAAGATAGGGGCGCAAATTATGGCTACACCTTC,CASSQDRGANYGYTF
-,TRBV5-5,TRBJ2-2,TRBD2,TGTGCCAGCAGCTTGGGGACTAGCGGGCCAAACACCGGGGAGCTGTTTTTT,CASSLGTSGPNTGELFF